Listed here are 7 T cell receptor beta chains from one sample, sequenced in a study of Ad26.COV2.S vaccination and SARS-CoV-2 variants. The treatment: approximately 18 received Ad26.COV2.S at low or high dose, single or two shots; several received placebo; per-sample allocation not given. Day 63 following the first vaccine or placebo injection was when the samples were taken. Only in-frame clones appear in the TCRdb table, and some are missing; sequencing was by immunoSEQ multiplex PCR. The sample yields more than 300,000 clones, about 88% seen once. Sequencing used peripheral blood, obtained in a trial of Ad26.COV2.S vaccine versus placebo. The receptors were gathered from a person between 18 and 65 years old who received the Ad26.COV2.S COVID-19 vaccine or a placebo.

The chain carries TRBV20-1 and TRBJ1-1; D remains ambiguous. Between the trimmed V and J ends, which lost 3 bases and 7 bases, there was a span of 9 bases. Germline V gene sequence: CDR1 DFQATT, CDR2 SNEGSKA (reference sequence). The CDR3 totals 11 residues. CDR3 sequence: CSASPTDEAFF. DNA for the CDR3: TGCAGTGCTAGCCCTACTGATGAAGCTTTCTTT.

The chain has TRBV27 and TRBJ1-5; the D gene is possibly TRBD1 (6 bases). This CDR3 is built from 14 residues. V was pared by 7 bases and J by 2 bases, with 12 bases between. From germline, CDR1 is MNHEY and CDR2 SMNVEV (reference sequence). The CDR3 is CASNRDGGNQPQHF. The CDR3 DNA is TGTGCCAGCAACAGGGACGGGGGCAATCAGCCCCAGCATTTT.

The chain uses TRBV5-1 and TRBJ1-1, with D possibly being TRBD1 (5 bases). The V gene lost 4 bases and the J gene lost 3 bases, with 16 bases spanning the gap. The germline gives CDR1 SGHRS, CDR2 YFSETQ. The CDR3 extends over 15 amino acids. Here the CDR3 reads CASSPGAGGDTEAFF. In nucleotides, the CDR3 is TGCGCCAGCAGCCCCGGGGCCGGGGGGGACACTGAAGCTTTCTTT.

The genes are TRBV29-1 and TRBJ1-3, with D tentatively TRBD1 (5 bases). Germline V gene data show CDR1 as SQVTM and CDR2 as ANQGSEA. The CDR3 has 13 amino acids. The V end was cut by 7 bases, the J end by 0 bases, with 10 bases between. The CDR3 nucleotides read TGCAGCGCGGGACTGTTCTCTGGAAACACCATATATTTT. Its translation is CSAGLFSGNTIYF. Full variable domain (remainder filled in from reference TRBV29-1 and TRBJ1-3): SAVISQKPSRDICQRGTSLTIQCQVDSQVTMMFWYRQQPGQSLTLIATANQGSEATYESGFVIDKFPISRPNLTFSTLTVSNMSPEDSSIYLCSAGLFSGNTIYFGEGSWLTVV.

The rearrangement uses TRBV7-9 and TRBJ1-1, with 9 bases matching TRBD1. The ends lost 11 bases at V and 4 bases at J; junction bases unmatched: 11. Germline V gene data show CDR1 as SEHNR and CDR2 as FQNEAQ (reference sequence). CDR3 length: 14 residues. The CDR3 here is CAGGDRDFATEAFF. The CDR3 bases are TGTGCCGGAGGGGACAGGGACTTCGCCACTGAAGCTTTCTTT.

The DNA for the CDR3 is TGTGCCAGTAGTTTATTAGGGACTATTCAGTACTTC. Translation gives CASSLLGTIQYF. The V and J genes are TRBV19 and TRBJ2-4, with D possibly matching TRBD2 (6 bases). CDR3 length: 12 residues. V dropped 5 bases and J dropped 10 bases, with 12 bases sitting between them. CDR1 LNHDA and CDR2 SQIVND come from the germline V gene (reference sequence).

This CDR3 is CATRGTGSGYTDTQYF. CDR3 sequence (DNA): TGTGCCACCAGGGGGACTGGGTCGGGGTACACAGATACGCAGTATTTT. This sequence joins TRBV15 and TRBJ2-3; D is perhaps TRBD2 (6 bases). The CDR3 covers 16 residues. Trimming shortened V by 6 bases and J by 2 bases, and 18 bases separated the two germline ends. Germline lookup yields CDR1 LNHNV and CDR2 YYDKDF (reference sequence).